The T cell receptor (beta chain) described here comes from a study of control samples from healthy donors and cancer patients. The data were produced by immunoSEQ multiplex PCR, yet TCRdb's version contains in-frame clones alone and is incomplete. The sample carries around 180,000 clones, about 91% recorded once. The CDR3 totals 13 residues. Trimming stripped 7 bases from V and 6 bases from J, with 14 bases between. CDR1 and CDR2 from the germline V gene are LNHDA and SQIVND (reference sequence). The chain links TRBV19 to TRBJ2-3, with no clear D. Sequenced material: blood. The clonotype comes from a woman aged 40-49 years in good health. The CDR3 sequence: CASNSNVGDTQYF. CDR3 sequence (DNA): TGTGCCAGTAATTCGAACGTTGGGGATACGCAGTATTTT.